These 29 T cell receptor beta chains originate from one sample sequenced in a study of blood T cell repertoires in COVID-19. Sequencing was performed with immunoSEQ multiplex PCR; in TCRdb, only in-frame clones are kept and a portion is missing. The sample holds 70,000 to 90,000 clones, 80% to 90% seen once. Specimen: peripheral blood. The receptors were gathered from a man in his 60s with acute or convalescent COVID-19.

The chain employs TRBV3-1 (or the pseudogene TRBV3-2) and TRBJ1-2, with D perhaps matching TRBD1 (5 bases). The CDR3 loop spans 12 amino acids. CDR1 and CDR2 from the germline V gene are LGHDT and YNNKEL (reference sequence). V was trimmed by 7 bases and J by 8 bases, leaving 14 bases between them. Here the CDR3 DNA reads TGTGCCAGCACCGTCGGGAGGGGAGGCTACACCTTC. Translation: CASTVGRGGYTF.

V gene TRBV7-2 combines with J gene TRBJ1-1; D call uncertain. CDR1 is SGHTA, CDR2 FQGNSA, per germline. This CDR3 has 14 amino acids. V was trimmed by 3 bases and J by 5 bases, leaving 13 bases between them. CDR3 in amino acids: CASSFIGRETEAFF. For the CDR3, the DNA is TGTGCCAGCAGCTTTATAGGGCGGGAGACTGAAGCTTTCTTT. The full variable domain, its missing parts supplied by reference TRBV7-2 and TRBJ1-1, is GAGVSQSPSNKVTEKGKDVELRCDPISGHTALYWYRQSLGQGLEFLIYFQGNSAPDKSGLPSDRFSAERTGGSVSTLTIQRTQQEDSAVYLCASSFIGRETEAFFGQGTRLTVV.

This chain joins TRBV6-5 and TRBJ1-6, with D maybe TRBD1 (6 bases). The germline V and J ends were trimmed by 7 bases and 6 bases, with 10 bases remaining between them. The CDR3 runs 13 residues. Germline-derived CDR1 and CDR2 are MNHEY and SVGAGI. CDR3 sequence reads: CASKGGVNSPLHF. CDR3 nucleotide sequence: TGTGCCAGCAAAGGGGGGGTTAATTCACCCCTCCACTTT.

The chain is built from TRBV7-6 and TRBJ1-5, with a weak D call TRBD1 (5 bases). This CDR3 has 15 amino acids. Trimming left V 6 bases short and J 7 bases short, with 19 bases between. Germline CDR1 SGHVS, CDR2 FNYEAQ. The CDR3: CASSKNPGLEQPQHF. CDR3 DNA sequence: TGTGCCAGCAGTAAGAATCCGGGACTTGAACAGCCCCAGCATTTT.

The chain uses TRBV20-1 and TRBJ2-5; the D gene is possibly TRBD2 (6 bases). The V gene lost 3 bases and the J gene lost 2 bases, with 13 bases spanning the gap. The CDR3 is 14 amino acids. CDR1 is DFQATT and CDR2 is SNEGSKA in the germline V gene (reference sequence). The CDR3 loop is CSASWVAEQETQYF. The CDR3 DNA follows: TGCAGTGCTAGTTGGGTAGCGGAACAAGAGACCCAGTACTTC.

This clone was seen only once. J is TRBJ1-3 and V is TRBV9; no clear D. The CDR3 length is 12 residues. Between the trimmed V and J ends, which lost 3 bases and 7 bases, there was a span of 8 bases. Germline CDR1 SGDLS, CDR2 YYNGEE. CDR3 protein: CASSATLNTIYF. The CDR3 DNA reads as TGTGCCAGCAGCGCCACATTGAACACCATATATTTT.

The chain joins TRBV9 to TRBJ1-1, with a tentative D call TRBD1 (5 bases). Between the trimmed V and J ends, which lost 2 bases and 2 bases, there was a span of 10 bases. CDR1 and CDR2 (germline): SGDLS, YYNGEE. The CDR3 contains 14 residues. CDR3 nucleotides: TGTGCCAGCAGCGTGGGGGGATACAACACTGAAGCTTTCTTT. Protein: CASSVGGYNTEAFF.

This chain links TRBV2 with TRBJ2-3, with 7 bases fitting TRBD1. The CDR3 is 15 amino acids. Germline V gene lookup returns CDR1 SNHLY and CDR2 FYNNEI. After removal of 5 bases from V and 1 base from J, the junction contained 6 bases not matched to a gene. CDR3 amino acids: CASSSQQGRTDTQYF. The CDR3 coding sequence is TGTGCCAGCAGTTCCCAACAGGGGCGCACAGATACGCAGTATTTT. Full variable domain (outside the CDR3, taken from reference TRBV2 and TRBJ2-3): EPEVTQTPSHQVTQMGQEVILRCVPISNHLYFYWYRQILGQKVEFLVSFYNNEISEKSEIFDDQFSVERPDGSNFTLKIRSTKLEDSAMYFCASSSQQGRTDTQYFGPGTRLTVL.

The V call is TRBV29-1, the J call TRBJ2-2, with 8 nucleotides matching TRBD1. This CDR3 comprises 18 residues. The junction had 16 bases not matched to a gene; V was cut back by 4 bases and J by 3 bases. Germline loops: CDR1 SQVTM, CDR2 ANQGSEA. CDR3 DNA: TGCAGCGTTGCGATCGACAGGGGATTTTTCTTGGACACCGGGGAGCTGTTTTTT. This translates into CSVAIDRGFFLDTGELFF.

The rearrangement joins TRBV9 to TRBJ2-1, with 10 positions matching TRBD2. Germline assignment: CDR1 SGDLS and CDR2 YYNGEE. Trimming removed 0 bases from V and 5 bases from J; junction bases left unmatched: 8. CDR3 size: 17 residues. The CDR3 nucleotides are TGTGCCAGCAGCGTAGAGTCGGGACTAGCGTTAAACAATGAGCAGTTCTTC. Protein: CASSVESGLALNNEQFF.

The chain has TRBV7-8 and TRBJ1-1, with a possible D match to TRBD1 (5 bases). Per germline, CDR1 SGHVS and CDR2 FQNEAQ. V lost 0 bases, J lost 11 bases, and 16 bases lay in between. The CDR3 has 14 amino acids. As DNA, the CDR3 is TGTGCCAGCAGCTTAGCTGGCAGGGTCGATGGGGCTTTCTTT. Translating it yields CASSLAGRVDGAFF.

The chain has TRBV5-1 and TRBJ1-2, with D tentatively TRBD1 (5 bases). Germline V lookup: CDR1 SGHRS, CDR2 YFSETQ. The length of the CDR3 is 14 residues. The V end lost 1 base, the J end lost 5 bases, and 12 bases lay between the germline ends. The DNA of the CDR3 is TGCGCCAGCAGCTTGAGCACAGGTGATTATGGCTACACCTTC. Residues: CASSLSTGDYGYTF.

The chain recombines TRBV7-6 with TRBJ2-3; 11 bases are shared with TRBD1. The junction had 3 bases not matched to a gene; V was cut back by 4 bases and J by 0 bases. Germline-derived CDR1 and CDR2 are SGHVS and FNYEAQ. This CDR3 region has 16 residues. This chain's CDR3 is CASSSGTGGSTDTQYF. CDR3 coding DNA: TGTGCCAGCAGCTCAGGGACAGGGGGAAGCACAGATACGCAGTATTTT.

The CDR3 region is CASSDRAMAEAFF. The CDR3 DNA is TGTGCCAGCAGTGACAGGGCGATGGCTGAAGCTTTCTTT. The chain employs TRBV2 and TRBJ1-1, with D perhaps TRBD1 (5 bases). Trimming took 3 bases from V and 6 from J, leaving 11 bases between them. The CDR3 is 13 amino acids. Germline V lookup: CDR1 SNHLY, CDR2 FYNNEI.

This clone is a singleton in its sample. This sequence joins TRBV27 and TRBJ2-4, with TRBD1 matching over 7 bases. Germline V gene sequence: CDR1 MNHEY, CDR2 SMNVEV (reference sequence). The CDR3 sequence is 13 residues long. Losses at the gene ends were 6 bases for V and 8 bases for J; bases not matched to a gene: 7. The CDR3 is CASRPDRADIQYF. CDR3 in DNA: TGTGCCAGCAGACCCGACAGGGCGGACATTCAGTACTTC.

The rearrangement uses TRBV5-1 and TRBJ2-5, with TRBD1 identical over 7 bases. Germline CDR1 and CDR2: SGHRS and YFSETQ. CDR3 size: 15 residues. V trimming: 4 bases; J trimming: 3 bases; junction bases outside the gene matches: 9. The CDR3 sequence: CASSIEGDREETQYF. The CDR3 region has the DNA TGCGCCAGCAGCATCGAGGGTGACAGGGAAGAGACCCAGTACTTC.

V gene TRBV15 combines with J gene TRBJ2-7; possible D gene TRBD1, 5 bases. The germline gives CDR1 LNHNV, CDR2 YYDKDF (reference sequence). V lost 3 bases and J 4 bases, leaving 10 bases between the germline ends. The CDR3 has 13 residues. The CDR3 nucleotides read TGTGCCACCAGCAGCGGATCAGGGTACGAGCAGTACTTC. Translated: CATSSGSGYEQYF.

This chain connects TRBV2 to TRBJ2-1; 12 nucleotides line up with TRBD2. Germline V gene sequence: CDR1 SNHLY, CDR2 FYNNEI. V lost 2 bases, J lost 7 bases, and 0 bases stayed unmatched. CDR3 length equals 14 residues. The CDR3 protein is CASSETSGRNEQFF. CDR3 DNA: TGTGCCAGCAGTGAAACTAGCGGGAGGAATGAGCAGTTCTTC.

J is TRBJ2-6 and V is TRBV7-8; a possible D gene is TRBD1 (5 bases). The CDR3 runs to 20 residues. The germline V gene encodes CDR1 SGHVS and CDR2 FQNEAQ. The ends were cut back, 4 bases at V and 0 bases at J, with 22 bases in the middle. This CDR3 reads CASSSARQSHIFSGANVLTF. For the CDR3, the DNA is TGTGCCAGCAGCTCGGCCCGACAGTCCCATATATTCTCTGGGGCCAACGTCCTGACTTTC. The whole variable domain, remainder taken from reference TRBV7-8 and TRBJ2-6, is GAGVSQSPRYKVAKRGQDVALRCDPISGHVSLFWYQQALGQGPEFLTYFQNEAQLDKSGLPSDRFFAERPEGSVSTLKIQRTQQEDSAVYLCASSSARQSHIFSGANVLTFGAGSRLTVL.

V is TRBV5-6 and J is TRBJ2-3; tentative D call: TRBD1 (6 bases). The germline V gene has CDR1 SGHDT and CDR2 YYEEEE. V dropped 1 base and J dropped 4 bases, with 10 bases sitting between them. This CDR3 is 14 amino acids long. The CDR3 protein is CASSLQGLADTQYF. For the CDR3, the DNA is TGTGCCAGCAGCTTGCAGGGGCTAGCAGATACGCAGTATTTT. Based on the CDR3 plus reference TRBV5-6 and TRBJ2-3, the full variable domain is DAGVTQSPTHLIKTRGQQVTLRCSPKSGHDTVSWYQQALGQGPQFIFQYYEEEERQRGNFPDRFSGHQFPNYSSELNVNALLLGDSALYLCASSLQGLADTQYFGPGTRLTVL.

The rearrangement uses TRBV9 and TRBJ2-1; TRBD1 matches 9 bases. Germline loops: CDR1 SGDLS, CDR2 YYNGEE. V shed 0 bases and J 8 bases; nucleotides not matched to a gene: 6. The CDR3 covers 15 residues. CDR3 protein: CASSVGTGEYYEQFF. In DNA form, the CDR3 reads TGTGCCAGCAGCGTAGGGACAGGGGAATATTATGAGCAGTTCTTC.

The chain combines TRBV5-1 with TRBJ2-1, with D possibly TRBD2 on 5 matching bases. Trimming pared 4 bases from V and 5 bases from J, leaving 16 bases between. The germline V gene encodes CDR1 SGHRS and CDR2 YFSETQ. The CDR3 is made up of 15 amino acids. CDR3 in DNA: TGCGCCAGCAGCACGACTACCACCGTCCACAATGAGCAGTTCTTC. Residues: CASSTTTTVHNEQFF.

V usage is TRBV12-5 and J usage is TRBJ1-1, with D maybe TRBD1 (6 bases). The germline V and J ends were trimmed by 3 bases and 2 bases, with 19 bases remaining between them. The CDR3 runs to 17 residues. Germline V gives CDR1 LGHNT, CDR2 FRNRAP. This CDR3 reads CASGFGTLRKGNTEAFF. The DNA for the CDR3 is TGTGCTAGTGGTTTCGGGACACTCAGAAAGGGTAACACTGAAGCTTTCTTT.

The chain uses TRBV9 and TRBJ2-7; D might be TRBD1 (5 bases). The CDR3 totals 16 residues. From germline, CDR1 is SGDLS and CDR2 YYNGEE. V gave up 0 bases and J gave up 0 bases, with 13 bases separating them. CDR3 protein: CASSVEAGPLSYEQYF. CDR3 sequence (DNA): TGTGCCAGCAGCGTAGAGGCAGGGCCCCTCTCCTACGAGCAGTACTTC.

This chain joins TRBV5-1 and TRBJ2-7; D might be TRBD1 (5 bases). Per germline, CDR1 SGHRS and CDR2 YFSETQ. V was trimmed by 0 bases and J by 7 bases, leaving 14 bases between them. The CDR3 covers 14 residues. The CDR3 DNA sequence: TGCGCCAGCAGCTTGGGACAGTATTCTCCGGAGCAGTACTTC. It is translated as CASSLGQYSPEQYF. The full variable domain, rest sourced from reference TRBV5-1 and TRBJ2-7, is KAGVTQTPRYLIKTRGQQVTLSCSPISGHRSVSWYQQTPGQGLQFLFEYFSETQRNKGNFPGRFSGRQFSNSRSEMNVSTLELGDSALYLCASSLGQYSPEQYFGPGTRLTVT.

The J gene is TRBJ2-3, the V gene TRBV11-3, with 8 bases fitting TRBD2. The CDR3 is 14 amino acids. Germline CDR1 reads SGHNT; CDR2 reads YENEEA. V shed 1 base and J 6 bases; nucleotides not matched to a gene: 3. DNA for the CDR3: TGTGCCAGCAGCTTAGCGGGGGGGCCGGATACGCAGTATTTT. The encoded protein is CASSLAGGPDTQYF.

The CDR3 here is CASSFRDRVISGYTF. The DNA of the CDR3 is TGCGCCAGCAGCTTCCGGGACAGGGTTATCAGTGGCTACACCTTC. The chain joins TRBV4-3 to TRBJ1-2; 9 nucleotides line up with TRBD1. The ends lost 5 bases at V and 7 bases at J; junction bases unmatched: 11. Germline V CDR1 and CDR2: LGHNA, YSLEER. The CDR3 is made up of 15 amino acids.

The gene calls are TRBV30 and TRBJ1-1, with D uncertain. Per germline, CDR1 GTSNPN and CDR2 SVGIG (reference sequence). The CDR3 loop spans 13 amino acids. Trimming removed 5 bases at V and 1 base at J, with 11 bases between. The CDR3 nucleotides are TGTGCCTGGGAACTCCAAAAGAACACTGAAGCTTTCTTT. Its protein product is CAWELQKNTEAFF.

The V and J genes are TRBV19 and TRBJ2-3, with TRBD2 matching 8 bases. The germline V gene has CDR1 LNHDA and CDR2 SQIVND (reference sequence). V lost 7 bases, J lost 3 bases, and 3 bases stayed unmatched. CDR3 length: 13 amino acids. Here the CDR3 DNA reads TGTGCCAGTACTAGCGGGTTTACAGATACGCAGTATTTT. Protein sequence: CASTSGFTDTQYF.